This entry features one T cell receptor (beta chain) sequence. The target antigen is unknown. These data are taken from a study of regulatory and conventional T cells in RAG deficiency. Profiling relied on immunoSEQ multiplex PCR, and the TCRdb table lists in-frame clones only, not all of them. The sample yields around 30,000 clones, about 90% seen once. From germline, CDR1 is MNHEY and CDR2 SMNVEV (reference sequence). Trimming cost V 4 bases and J 8 bases, with 12 bases left between them. This CDR3 contains 13 residues. Study-wide findings and caveats: In Omenn syndrome, Treg and Tconv repertoires overlapped >75%.

These records were also assigned to another study, of regulatory T cells. That paper adds: The PCR used 52 TRBV and 13 TRBJ primers. Patient repertoires had restricted TRB V-J pairs and skewed V and J usage, most in Tregs.

Sequencing used CD8+ T cells sorted from blood. The rearrangement links TRBV27 to TRBJ2-4; D unclear. The TCR comes from a human donor in good health. The CDR3: CASSSVAVDIQYF. CDR3 in DNA: TGTGCCAGCAGTTCGGTCGCTGTGGACATTCAGTACTTC.